The source of this T cell receptor (beta chain) is a study of blood T cells in healthy people across ages. Together with a sample-barcoded 5' primer, a J-beta primer mix was included in a second PCR lasting roughly 6 to 12 cycles. Each TCR beta cDNA got a 12-nucleotide random molecular identifier. One entry per CDR3 protein, called by TCRdb with MiXCR from the 5' RACE reads. The sample shows about 1.4 million distinct CDR3 sequences, 59% of them seen only once. CDR1 is SGHRS, CDR2 YFSETQ, per germline. Deletions cut 3 bases from V and 4 bases from J, with 16 bases between. This CDR3 has 16 residues. The donors, aged roughly 6 to 90, were healthy Caucasians from Russia.

The J gene is TRBJ2-2, the V gene TRBV5-1; D not resolved. The receptor's source is a man between 18 and 35 years old in good health. The sequencing input was blood. The CDR3 DNA is TGCGCCAGCAGCTCGGCTAGTAAACAATCCACCGGGGAGCTGTTTTTT. Translation gives CASSSASKQSTGELFF. Full variable domain (remainder filled in from reference TRBV5-1 and TRBJ2-2): KAGVTQTPRYLIKTRGQQVTLSCSPISGHRSVSWYQQTPGQGLQFLFEYFSETQRNKGNFPGRFSGRQFSNSRSEMNVSTLELGDSALYLCASSSASKQSTGELFFGEGSRLTVL.